The clone carrying this TCR beta chain has only one observation. The data are from a study of blood T cell repertoires in COVID-19. At the level of the study: From T cells, B-cell-depleted T cells, or PBMCs came the material, which was cDNA or gDNA.

The protocol was immunoSEQ multiplex PCR, while the TCRdb copy is restricted to in-frame clones and leaves out a portion. The repertoire consists of nearly 400,000 clones, with 85% to 90% occurring once and the leading ten covering 1.7%. Participant-reported clinical history was the basis for cohort assignment. Germline CDR1 is KGHDR and CDR2 is SFDVKD. Trimming removed 3 bases from V and 4 bases from J, with 11 bases in between. The CDR3 sequence is 14 residues long. The receptor comes from a woman aged 25-40 years who had recovered from COVID-19. Source material: PBMCs or T cells enriched from blood (not recorded which). The chain employs TRBV24-1 and TRBJ1-2; D gene uncertain. CDR3 coding DNA: TGTGCCACCAGTGATGAGGGCAGAAGCTATGGCTACACCTTC. As protein: CATSDEGRSYGYTF.